This TCR beta chain was sequenced during a study of cytomegalovirus exposure and HLA in healthy donors. On the study more broadly: The approximately 110 validation repertoires, a later analysis reported, used the same platform as the approximately 650 first-cohort repertoires. Findings and limits, study-wide: One later analysis, an examination of the 120 or so validation repertoires, found that first-cohort TCR clusters tended to co-occur in them. The authors listed 150 to 200 TCR beta chains as cytomegalovirus-associated.

Concerning this clone: Its target is unknown.

The CDR3 loop spans 18 amino acids. V lost 0 bases to trimming and J lost 6 bases; unmatched junction nucleotides: 10. The V gene's germline CDR1 is MGHRA and CDR2 YSYEKL. TCRdb's table, derived via immunoSEQ multiplex PCR, lists solely in-frame clones and lacks some. The table has 120,000 or so clones, roughly 89% seen once. The rearrangement uses TRBV4-1 and TRBJ2-1, with TRBD2 matching over 11 bases. The origin of this receptor is a young woman in good health and CMV-seronegative. The sample comprised PBMCs. DNA of the CDR3: TGCGCCAGCAGCCAAGAAATAGCGGGGGGGCCGCGTCGCAATGAGCAGTTCTTC. Its translation: CASSQEIAGGPRRNEQFF.